The clone carrying this T cell receptor beta chain has more than one count but fewer than ten. Its antigen is not identified. Trimming removed 4 bases from V and 1 base from J, with 7 bases in between. The CDR3 totals 14 residues. The germline V gene has CDR1 SNHLY and CDR2 FYNNEI. The data were taken from a study of Ad26.COV2.S vaccination and SARS-CoV-2 variants. Study-wide background: In the COV1001 trial, the donor was in the Ad26.COV2.S arm.

The treatment denotes: some 20 received Ad26.COV2.S at low or high dose, single or two shots; 5 received placebo; per-sample allocation not given. Day 63 after the first injection of vaccine or placebo was the sampling time. Ad26.COV2.S expressed prefusion-stabilized spike from the original Wuhan strain. Assay: immunoSEQ multiplex PCR; the TCRdb copy retains only in-frame clones and omits some. The sample yields some 370,000 clones, under 90% seen once. Broader study findings: The TCR breadth and depth analyses may have produced an underestimate of total T cell responses. Vaccinated individuals (as opposed to placebo recipients) had higher spike-specific TCR breadth.

Sequencing was performed on peripheral blood, taken in a trial of Ad26.COV2.S vaccine versus placebo. This TCR was sampled from a person aged 18-60 years who received the Ad26.COV2.S COVID-19 vaccine or a placebo. The chain is built from TRBV2 and TRBJ2-2; D is ambiguous. CDR3 sequence (DNA): TGTGCCAGCAGTGTTTGGGGGAACACCGGGGAGCTGTTTTTT. It translates to CASSVWGNTGELFF.